The 28 T cell receptor beta chains presented below share a single source sample, sequenced in a study of sequential checkpoint blockade in melanoma. Generated by immunoSEQ multiplex PCR, the TCRdb table keeps only in-frame clones and is missing some. The sample consists of more than 25,000 clones, 85% to 90% of them appearing once. Treatment here: randomized to nivolumab then ipilimumab (arm A) or the reverse (arm B). The sequenced sample was CD8+ T cells sorted from blood (inferred from file names), obtained from a patient given nivolumab and ipilimumab in sequence. These receptors were taken from a human donor with melanoma.

V and J are TRBV6-4 and TRBJ2-1, with 16 bases fitting TRBD2. The junction had 4 bases not matched to a gene; V was cut back by 3 bases and J by 11 bases. This CDR3 is 15 amino acids long. Germline V gene sequence: CDR1 MRHNA, CDR2 SNTAGT. In DNA, the CDR3 is TGTGCCAGCAGTGAAGGGACTAGCGGGGGGGCTCAGCAGTTCTTC. Protein product: CASSEGTSGGAQQFF.

This sequence joins TRBV19 and TRBJ1-2; D might be TRBD1 (6 bases). Trimming removed 3 bases from V and 2 bases from J, with 10 bases in between. The CDR3 contains 14 residues. Germline V gene sequence: CDR1 LNHDA, CDR2 SQIVND (reference sequence). The CDR3 spells CASSMTGPNYGYTF. Here the CDR3 DNA reads TGTGCCAGTAGTATGACAGGTCCCAACTATGGCTACACCTTC.

This rearrangement joins TRBV5-6 to TRBJ1-5, with D possibly being TRBD1 (5 bases). Germline CDR1 reads SGHDT; CDR2 reads YYEEEE. Trimming stripped 0 bases from V and 0 bases from J, with 10 bases between. CDR3 length: 16 amino acids. The CDR3 region has the DNA TGTGCCAGCAGCTTGGCCGGGGGTTATAGCAATCAGCCCCAGCATTTT. Amino acids: CASSLAGGYSNQPQHF.

V gene TRBV4-2 combines with J gene TRBJ2-7; tentatively, D is TRBD2 (6 bases). V lost 0 bases and J lost 4, with 7 bases in between. Looked up from germline, CDR1 is LGHNA and CDR2 is YNFKEQ. The CDR3 sequence is 13 residues long. The CDR3 bases are TGTGCCAGCAGCCAAGATCGGGGGTACGAGCAGTACTTC. This translates into CASSQDRGYEQYF.

The genes are TRBV2 and TRBJ2-5; TRBD2 matches 12 bases. Unmatched junction bases numbered 6, after V lost 6 bases and J lost 1 base. The CDR3 extends over 16 amino acids. Germline V gene data show CDR1 as SNHLY and CDR2 as FYNNEI. In nucleotides, the CDR3 is TGTGCCAGCAGCGAGACTAGCGGGGGTTTCCAAGAGACCCAGTACTTC. It codes for CASSETSGGFQETQYF.

The V gene is TRBV4-1, the J gene TRBJ1-1, with 8 bases lining up with TRBD1. The CDR3 spans 14 residues. Unmatched junction bases numbered 5, after V lost 2 bases and J lost 6 bases. Germline-derived CDR1 and CDR2 are MGHRA and YSYEKL. The CDR3 DNA sequence: TGCGCCAGCAGCCAACGGACAGGGAGCGCTGAAGCTTTCTTT. It codes for CASSQRTGSAEAFF.

The chain recombines TRBV9 with TRBJ2-7, with D tentatively TRBD1 (6 bases). CDR3 size: 11 residues. Germline V gives CDR1 SGDLS, CDR2 YYNGEE. V was shortened by 3 bases and J by 7 bases, with 8 bases between the two germline ends. DNA for the CDR3: TGTGCCAGCAGCGAGGGGACAGAGCAGTACTTC. Translation: CASSEGTEQYF.

CDR3 region: CASSLGVLNTEAFF. In nucleotides, the CDR3 is TGTGCCAGCAGTTTAGGAGTACTGAACACTGAAGCTTTCTTT. The rearrangement links TRBV27 to TRBJ1-1; no definite D call. The CDR3 runs 14 residues. Germline CDR1 reads MNHEY; CDR2 reads SMNVEV (reference sequence). V was trimmed by 2 bases and J by 0 bases, leaving 7 bases between them.

CDR3 DNA: TGTGCCAGCAGCCACGACACCGGGGAGCTGTTTTTT. Its translation: CASSHDTGELFF. J is TRBJ2-2 and V is TRBV4-2; D not resolved. The CDR3 is 12 amino acids. CDR1 and CDR2 from the germline V gene are LGHNA and YNFKEQ. V was shortened by 3 bases and J by 3 bases, with 2 bases between the two germline ends.

V and J are TRBV7-3 and TRBJ2-1; D might be TRBD2 (6 bases). The CDR3 is made up of 16 amino acids. Germline V gives CDR1 SGHTA, CDR2 FQGTGA. V lost 1 base to trimming and J lost 6 bases, with 16 bases between them. CDR3 DNA: TGTGCCAGCAGCTTAATAGGAGGGCTAGTCGGCAATGAGCAGTTCTTC. Amino acids: CASSLIGGLVGNEQFF.

This clone appeared a single time. The chain carries TRBV30 and TRBJ1-6, with D possibly matching TRBD1 (6 bases). Deletions cut 4 bases from V and 7 bases from J, with 11 bases between. Germline assignment: CDR1 GTSNPN and CDR2 SVGIG (reference sequence). The CDR3 is 13 amino acids. CDR3 sequence reads: CAWTTGSNSPLHF. DNA for the CDR3: TGTGCCTGGACCACAGGGTCGAATTCACCCCTCCACTTT.

The chain couples TRBV7-8 to TRBJ2-3, with D unresolved. The CDR3 is 15 amino acids. CDR1 and CDR2 (germline): SGHVS, FQNEAQ. Trimming cost V 2 bases and J 0 bases, with 9 bases left between them. As DNA, the CDR3 is TGTGCCAGCAGCTTAATATCGACTAGCACAGATACGCAGTATTTT. Protein sequence: CASSLISTSTDTQYF.

The chain combines TRBV30 with TRBJ2-7; D uncertain. This CDR3 region has 11 residues. Trimming removed 1 base at V and 7 bases at J, with 8 bases between. The germline V gene encodes CDR1 GTSNPN and CDR2 SVGIG (reference sequence). The CDR3 loop reads CAWSEGGEQYF. In DNA, the CDR3 is TGTGCCTGGAGTGAAGGCGGAGAGCAGTACTTC.

This clone has only a few counts. The chain recombines TRBV14 with TRBJ1-6, with D possibly TRBD1 on 6 matching bases. V dropped 1 base and J dropped 4 bases, with 11 bases sitting between them. The germline CDR1 and CDR2 sequences are SGHDN and FVKESK. This CDR3 is built from 16 residues. CDR3 residues: CASSQGQDPYNSPLHF. The CDR3, as DNA: TGTGCCAGCAGCCAAGGACAGGACCCTTATAATTCACCCCTCCACTTT.

In its sample, this clone was seen a few times. The germline gene is not matched at one end of the junction; a read error may be the cause. The V call is TRBV10-1, the J call TRBJ1-2; D gene uncertain. The CDR3 has 12 amino acids. CDR1 and CDR2 (germline): WNHNN, SYGVQD (reference sequence). CDR3 protein: CASSTIEVVRDF. The CDR3 bases are TGCGCCAGCAGTACAATAGAGGTGGTGCGGGACTTC.

The chain uses TRBV6-1 and TRBJ2-5; 10 bases line up with TRBD1. The V gene's germline CDR1 is MNHNS and CDR2 SASEGT. With 4 bases clipped from V and 1 base from J, the junction kept 9 bases outside the gene matches. The CDR3 spans 17 residues. CDR3 in DNA: TGTGCCAGCAGTGCGGGACAGGGGTACTACCTCCAAGAGACCCAGTACTTC. Translated: CASSAGQGYYLQETQYF.

J is TRBJ2-4 and V is TRBV6-5; 7 bases match TRBD1. CDR1 and CDR2 (germline): MNHEY, SVGAGI. The junction had 4 bases not matched to a gene; V was cut back by 5 bases and J by 6 bases. The CDR3 has 13 residues. The CDR3 DNA sequence: TGTGCCAGCAGTCCCGGGACAGTAAACATTCAGTACTTC. This translates into CASSPGTVNIQYF.

The chain has TRBV9 and TRBJ1-2, with D perhaps matching TRBD1 (6 bases). Germline V lookup: CDR1 SGDLS, CDR2 YYNGEE. The CDR3 consists of 14 residues. The V and J ends lost 3 bases and 0 bases respectively, with 9 bases between them. In DNA form, the CDR3 reads TGTGCCAGCAGCGGAGGGGGACCTAACTATGGCTACACCTTC. It codes for CASSGGGPNYGYTF. Supplemented by reference TRBV9 and TRBJ1-2, the full variable domain reads DSGVTQTPKHLITATGQRVTLRCSPRSGDLSVYWYQQSLDQGLQFLIQYYNGEERAKGNILERFSAQQFPDLHSELNLSSLELGDSALYFCASSGGGPNYGYTFGSGTRLTVV.

The gene calls are TRBV9 and TRBJ1-1; D unclear. Germline loops: CDR1 SGDLS, CDR2 YYNGEE. The V end was cut by 6 bases, the J end by 5 bases, with 11 bases between. This CDR3 is 12 amino acids long. The CDR3 sequence is CASKGSGTEAFF. CDR3 in DNA: TGTGCCAGCAAGGGCAGCGGGACTGAAGCTTTCTTT.

The table lists this clone with a few counts. The DNA of the CDR3 is TGTGCCAGCAGCTTAATCGGGGATTATGGAAACACCATATATTTT. This translates into CASSLIGDYGNTIYF. The rearrangement joins TRBV7-9 to TRBJ1-3; D not resolved. Germline CDR1 SEHNR, CDR2 FQNEAQ (reference sequence). The CDR3 is 15 amino acids. Trimming removed 2 bases at V and 3 bases at J, with 11 bases between. Full variable domain (outside the CDR3, taken from reference TRBV7-9 and TRBJ1-3): DTGVSQNPRHKITKRGQNVTFRCDPISEHNRLYWYRQTLGQGPEFLTYFQNEAQLEKSRLLSDRFSAERPKGSFSTLEIQRTEQGDSAMYLCASSLIGDYGNTIYFGEGSWLTVV.

This chain joins TRBV11-2 and TRBJ2-7, with D perhaps TRBD1 (6 bases). Germline assignment: CDR1 SGHAT and CDR2 FQNNGV. Trimming took 1 base from V and 0 from J, leaving 19 bases between them. This CDR3 is built from 18 residues. The chain's CDR3 is CASSLVLRRQDSSYEQYF. The DNA for the CDR3 is TGTGCCAGCAGCTTAGTCTTGAGGCGCCAGGACAGCTCCTACGAGCAGTACTTC.

The rearrangement joins TRBV30 to TRBJ1-2; 9 bases match TRBD1. The CDR3 is made up of 13 amino acids. V shed 5 bases, J shed 6 bases, and the junction held 7 bases outside the gene matches. Germline V gene lookup returns CDR1 GTSNPN and CDR2 SVGIG (reference sequence). CDR3 sequence (DNA): TGTGCCTGGGTCATGGGACAGGGAAATGGCTACACCTTC. Amino acids: CAWVMGQGNGYTF.

The chain combines TRBV7-3 with TRBJ2-2; no definite D call. CDR3 length: 13 residues. The germline V gene has CDR1 SGHTA and CDR2 FQGTGA. V gave up 2 bases and J gave up 5 bases, with 6 bases separating them. The CDR3 reads CASSLDGTGELFF. The CDR3 DNA follows: TGTGCCAGCAGCTTAGACGGGACCGGGGAGCTGTTTTTT. Supplemented by reference TRBV7-3 and TRBJ2-2, the full variable domain reads GAGVSQTPSNKVTEKGKYVELRCDPISGHTALYWYRQSLGQGPEFLIYFQGTGAADDSGLPNDRFFAVRPEGSVSTLKIQRTERGDSAVYLCASSLDGTGELFFGEGSRLTVL.

The CDR3 nucleotides are TGCGCCAGCAGCCCCGGGTTAGGCAATCAGCCCCAGCATTTT. Amino acids: CASSPGLGNQPQHF. V and J are TRBV5-1 and TRBJ1-5; no reliable D call. From germline, CDR1 is SGHRS and CDR2 YFSETQ. With 4 bases removed from V and 2 bases from J, the gap between germline ends came to 10 bases. The CDR3 extends over 14 amino acids.

This chain joins TRBV28 and TRBJ2-5; D may be TRBD1 (6 bases). The better agreement between TRBJ2-7 and the DNA end casts doubt on the J call. This CDR3 has 12 amino acids. Germline V CDR1 and CDR2: MDHEN, SYDVKM. The CDR3 loop reads CASSQGGVEQYF. The CDR3 nucleotides are TGTGCCAGCAGCCAAGGGGGAGTCGAGCAGTACTTC.

This sequence joins TRBV7-3 and TRBJ1-3; maybe TRBD1 (5 bases). Deletions cut 4 bases from V and 3 bases from J, with 7 bases between. CDR3 length: 13 amino acids. Germline V gives CDR1 SGHTA, CDR2 FQGTGA. The CDR3 DNA is TGTGCCAGCAGCTACGACAGTGGAAACACCATATATTTT. The encoded protein is CASSYDSGNTIYF.

This chain links TRBV14 with TRBJ1-1; D is possibly TRBD1 (5 bases). CDR3 length equals 16 residues. CDR1 and CDR2 from the germline V gene are SGHDN and FVKESK. V lost 2 bases and J 1 base, leaving 14 bases between the germline ends. CDR3 residues: CASSQFFGHTNTEAFF. The CDR3 region has the DNA TGTGCCAGCAGCCAATTTTTTGGACACACGAACACTGAAGCTTTCTTT.

V usage is TRBV7-9 and J usage is TRBJ2-3; 9 positions agree with TRBD1. The CDR3 totals 16 residues. J gave up 0 bases and V 5 bases, and 6 bases lay outside the gene matches. CDR1 is SEHNR and CDR2 is FQNEAQ in the germline V gene (reference sequence). CDR3 in amino acids: CASSGTGTGSTDTQYF. CDR3 DNA sequence: TGTGCCAGCAGCGGAACCGGGACAGGGAGCACAGATACGCAGTATTTT.